This entry is about one TCR beta chain. Antigen: not known. This table comes from immunoSEQ multiplex PCR, and its TCRdb copy is limited to in-frame clones, with some not included. The top ten clones hold 8% to 9% of a sample with around 100,000 clones, over 70% of them seen once. The data are from a study of T cell responses to AZD1222 COVID-19 vaccine. About the study: Pooled samples include second doses given at about 4 or 12 weeks. Whole-study results and caveats: Possibly, clonal diversity was underestimated; donors were largely white British and included more females. CD4 TCRs covered the whole spike, strongest at regions 160-218 and 743-854.

The germline CDR1 and CDR2 sequences are MDHEN and SYDVKM. J lost 0 bases, V lost 6 bases, and 13 bases had no gene match. The CDR3 runs 17 residues. The sequencing used peripheral blood, collected on day 0 of AZD1222 vaccination. This receptor was obtained from an adult in good health. The rearrangement links TRBV28 to TRBJ1-1, with TRBD1 matching over 7 bases. The CDR3 nucleotides are TGTGCCAGCAGATCTTACAACAGGGGAATCATGAACACTGAAGCTTTCTTT. Amino acid sequence: CASRSYNRGIMNTEAFF.